This TCR beta chain was documented in a study of T cells in Graves' hyperthyroidism and ophthalmopathy. The overall study: It was at initial diagnosis, before any treatment, that peripheral blood was collected. Study results and limitations: Among clonotypes expanded in thyroid above 0.001, most were also found in blood.

Hyperthyroidism was newly diagnosed in patients aged 18 to 65 (duration under 2 months). In germline, CDR1 is SGHVS, CDR2 FNYEAQ. V lost 5 bases and J lost 6; bases outside the gene matches: 12. The CDR3 is 16 residues long. This clonotype was picked up many times. The antigen remains unidentified. Amplified TCR beta CDR3 regions derived from RNA transcripts. A set of HTBI primers served as the primers for a first-round RT-PCR of the TCR CDR3. TCRdb re-called the multiplex PCR reads with MiXCR, one entry per CDR3 protein. The profile shows hundreds of thousands of distinct CDR3 sequences, about 20% of them singletons.

This TCR derives from a woman aged 18-29 years with Graves' hyperthyroidism. Specimen: blood. The chain is built from TRBV7-6 and TRBJ1-5; the match to TRBD1 covers 8 bases. CDR3 coding DNA: TGTGCCAGCAGCCCCGGACAGGGTTGGGGAGGTCAGCCCCAGCATTTT. It yields the protein CASSPGQGWGGQPQHF.